This T cell receptor (beta chain) was captured in a study of T cell changes during pregnancy in multiple sclerosis. Germline V gene sequence: CDR1 LNHDA, CDR2 SQIVND (reference sequence). The CDR3 extends over 16 amino acids. The germline V and J ends were trimmed by 6 bases and 0 bases, with 15 bases remaining between them. Sequencing used immunoSEQ multiplex PCR; TCRdb keeps in-frame clones, though not all of them. The table shows some 110,000 clones, with roughly 89% occurring only once. This specimen was peripheral blood, taken before pregnancy. This chain connects TRBV19 to TRBJ1-5; D possibly corresponds to TRBD1 (6 bases). This clonotype was obtained from a female donor with multiple sclerosis, enrolled in a pregnancy study. CDR3 bases: TGTGCCAGTAGCCCCACAGGGCTTTATAGCAATCAGCCCCAGCATTTT. Amino acids: CASSPTGLYSNQPQHF.